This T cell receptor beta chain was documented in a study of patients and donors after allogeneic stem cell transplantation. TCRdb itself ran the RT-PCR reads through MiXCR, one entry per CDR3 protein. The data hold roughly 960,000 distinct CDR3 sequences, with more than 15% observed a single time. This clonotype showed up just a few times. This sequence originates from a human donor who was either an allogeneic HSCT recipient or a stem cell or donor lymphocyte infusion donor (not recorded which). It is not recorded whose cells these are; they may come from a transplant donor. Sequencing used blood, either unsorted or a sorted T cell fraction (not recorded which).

CDR3 sequence reads: CSAGDRMNTEAFF. The CDR3 DNA is TGCAGTGCTGGGGACAGGATGAACACTGAAGCTTTCTTT. V gene TRBV20-1 combines with J gene TRBJ1-1; TRBD1 matches 8 bases. This CDR3 is built from 13 residues. Germline lookup yields CDR1 DFQATT and CDR2 SNEGSKA (reference sequence). The J segment lost 0 bases and the V segment lost 5 bases, leaving 2 bases of the junction unmatched.